These 8 T cell receptor beta chains were sequenced from one sample in a study of T-cell reconstitution after alpha-beta-depleted transplantation in children. A library of TCRbeta sequences, prepared with unique molecular identifiers, was generated. TCRdb reprocessed the PCR reads via MiXCR and lists one record per CDR3 protein. The sample comprises about a million distinct CDR3 sequences, less than 30% of which are singletons, and over 25% rests with the top ten. The input for sequencing was PBMCs, mostly from graft donor cells, taken 360 days after TCRalphabeta/CD19-depleted stem cell transplant. These receptors all come from a boy under two years old who had a stem cell transplant for SCID, so the T cells may come from the graft donor.

This clonotype was seen more than once but under ten times. The chain joins TRBV27 to TRBJ2-2; D ambiguous. The CDR3 has 15 amino acids. Germline CDR1 is MNHEY and CDR2 is SMNVEV (reference sequence). With 7 bases removed from V and 4 bases from J, the gap between germline ends came to 16 bases. CDR3 in amino acids: CASTPNRALTGELFF. CDR3 in DNA: TGTGCCAGCACCCCCAACAGAGCCCTCACCGGGGAGCTGTTTTTT.

CDR3 loop: CASSQAETSSEQFF. The CDR3 DNA sequence: TGCGCCAGCAGCCAAGCTGAGACTAGCAGTGAGCAGTTCTTC. V is TRBV4-1 and J is TRBJ2-1; 7 positions match TRBD2. Trimming cost V 1 base and J 9 bases; bases outside gene matches: 6. Germline CDR1 is MGHRA and CDR2 is YSYEKL. The CDR3 length is 14 residues.

This clonotype showed up just a few times. The V call is TRBV4-1, the J call TRBJ2-3; D is unresolved. Germline CDR1 reads MGHRA; CDR2 reads YSYEKL. This CDR3 comprises 15 residues. The germline V and J ends were trimmed by 0 bases and 3 bases, with 10 bases remaining between them. CDR3: CASSQDETWTDTQYF. As DNA, the CDR3 is TGCGCCAGCAGCCAAGATGAGACATGGACAGATACGCAGTATTTT.

The chain is built from TRBV12-3 or TRBV12-4 and TRBJ1-2; no firm D call. V was shortened by 1 base and J by 3 bases, with 6 bases between the two germline ends. The CDR3 contains 13 residues. The CDR3 here is CASSLGYDYGYTF. CDR3 DNA: TGTGCCAGCAGTTTAGGGTACGACTATGGCTACACCTTC.

The rearrangement links TRBV5-1 to TRBJ2-3, with 12 bases that match TRBD2. CDR3 length equals 15 residues. Per the germline V gene, CDR1 is SGHRS and CDR2 is YFSETQ. V lost 7 bases, J lost 8 bases, and 11 bases stayed unmatched. Written as DNA, the CDR3 is TGCGCCAGCGGCCCACTAGCGGGGGGCTCGGGTACGCAGTATTTT. Its translation: CASGPLAGGSGTQYF.

This clonotype was found a few times. This chain uses TRBV9 with TRBJ2-1, with a tentative D call TRBD1 (6 bases). This CDR3 contains 14 residues. The V and J ends lost 3 bases and 3 bases respectively, with 10 bases between them. The germline gives CDR1 SGDLS, CDR2 YYNGEE. The CDR3 reads CASSDRAYYNEQFF. CDR3 bases: TGTGCCAGCAGCGACAGGGCTTACTACAATGAGCAGTTCTTC.

In its sample, this clonotype was seen many times. The V gene is TRBV12-3 or TRBV12-4, the J gene TRBJ2-2; no clear D gene. The CDR3 has 14 amino acids. V dropped 4 bases and J dropped 0 bases, with 6 bases sitting between them. CDR3 sequence (DNA): TGTGCCAGCAGTTCTACCGCGAACACCGGGGAGCTGTTTTTT. Amino acids: CASSSTANTGELFF.

This chain links TRBV5-1 with TRBJ2-5; D gene ambiguous. V gave up 4 bases and J gave up 5 bases, with 15 bases separating them. The CDR3 spans 14 residues. Germline V lookup: CDR1 SGHRS, CDR2 YFSETQ. The DNA for the CDR3 is TGCGCCAGCAGCGGGCAGCTCCCCAAGGAGACCCAGTACTTC. The encoded protein is CASSGQLPKETQYF.